This T cell receptor beta chain comes out of a study of preoperative IRX-2 immunotherapy in early breast cancer. CDR1 is SEHNR, CDR2 FQNEAQ, per germline (reference sequence). The CDR3 runs to 17 residues. Trimming removed 7 bases at V and 0 bases at J, with 16 bases between. Some clones are missing from TCRdb's copy, which holds only in-frame ones; the method was immunoSEQ multiplex PCR. The sample has about 43,000 clones; roughly 95% are singletons. Treatment defined: preoperative locoregional IRX-2 cytokine immunotherapy. Samples came from a phase Ib trial of preoperative locoregional IRX-2 cytokine immunotherapy.

This TCR was sampled from a human donor with breast cancer. Sequences were derived from tumor tissue, sampled after IRX-2 immunotherapy. The genes are TRBV7-9 and TRBJ2-6; the D gene is possibly TRBD1 (5 bases). The CDR3 here is CASTKQAPFSGANVLTF. The CDR3, as DNA: TGTGCCAGCACCAAACAGGCCCCCTTCTCTGGGGCCAACGTCCTGACTTTC.